What follows is one T cell receptor beta chain and its context. Original analysis: Estimates of nucleated cell counts were drawn from the amplification of reference gene primers. The method was immunoSEQ multiplex PCR; TCRdb's version includes in-frame clones alone and lacks a portion of them. That table supplies the V and J calls and clone size; D and trimming were determined from the DNA. The sample consists of around 160,000 clones, around 84% of them appearing once. This record belongs to a study of blood T cell repertoires in COVID-19. Study-level background: The study drew acute and convalescent COVID-19 samples from the United States, Italy and Spain.

Trimming took 8 bases from V and 0 from J; bases not matched to a gene: 6. The length of the CDR3 is 14 residues. Germline loops: CDR1 MNHEY, CDR2 SMNVEV (reference sequence). Recruits, aged roughly 18 to 89 years, lived in about two dozen US areas. Symptom resolution, clearance, or two negative PCRs marked the recovered donors of Cohort 3. J is TRBJ2-5 and V is TRBV27; 7 bases are shared with TRBD2. The receptor comes from a man aged 40-49 years who had recovered from COVID-19. Sequenced sample: PBMCs or T cells enriched from blood (not recorded which). The CDR3 DNA is TGTGCCAGCCGTCGGGGGGATCACCAAGAGACCCAGTACTTC. Its protein is CASRRGDHQETQYF.